The next 21 T cell receptor beta chains were all read from a single sample in a study of T cells in localized non-small cell lung cancer. TCRdb keeps only in-frame clones here, not all; method: immunoSEQ multiplex PCR. The sample has around 2,700 clones; less than 30% are singletons. This specimen was lung tumor tissue, taken before any cancer treatment. The receptors shown here come from a woman aged 35-75 years with stage III lung adenocarcinoma.

This sequence joins TRBV1 and TRBJ2-2; the table names TRBD2, a call not compared with the DNA. TRBV1 is marked as a pseudogene. This CDR3 spans 16 amino acids. CDR3 loop: CASSQGFSGRAGELFF. The CDR3 coding sequence is TGCGCCAGCAGCCAAGGGTTTAGCGGGAGGGCCGGGGAGCTGTTTTTT.

The table lists this clone with a few counts. The chain links TRBV11-3 to TRBJ1-1; 7 bases match TRBD1. The CDR3 contains 15 residues. V lost 1 base and J lost 0; bases outside the gene matches: 2. Germline CDR1 reads SGHNT; CDR2 reads YENEEA. The CDR3 bases are TGTGCCAGCAGCTTAGGACAGGGAATGAACACTGAAGCTTTCTTT. This gives the protein CASSLGQGMNTEAFF.

The chain couples TRBV28 to TRBJ2-7, with a weak D call TRBD2 (6 bases). Trimming cost V 9 bases and J 2 bases, with 11 bases left between them. The CDR3 spans 12 residues. The germline V gene encodes CDR1 MDHEN and CDR2 SYDVKM. The CDR3: CASRLAPYEQYF. In nucleotides, the CDR3 is TGTGCCAGTAGGCTAGCGCCCTACGAGCAGTACTTC.

J is TRBJ1-2 and V is TRBV25-1, with TRBD1 matching over 9 bases. V lost 7 bases to trimming and J lost 8 bases; unmatched junction nucleotides: 14. The CDR3 contains 15 residues. Germline V gene sequence: CDR1 MGHDK, CDR2 SYGVNS. CDR3 loop: CASKPGQGRHGGYTF. The DNA of the CDR3 is TGTGCCAGCAAACCGGGACAGGGACGCCATGGAGGCTACACCTTC.

CDR3 sequence (DNA): TGTGCCAGCAGCTTCCTTGGGACGGTGCTTGGTGAAGCTTTCTTT. It encodes CASSFLGTVLGEAFF. The chain employs TRBV11-3 and TRBJ1-1; a possible D gene is TRBD1 (5 bases). CDR3 length: 15 amino acids. Trimming took off 3 bases at V and 7 bases at J, with 18 bases between the two ends. Germline CDR1 reads SGHNT; CDR2 reads YENEEA.

The CDR3 sequence: CASSSAQGAIQYF. As DNA, the CDR3 is TGTGCCAGTAGTTCGGCCCAGGGGGCCATTCAGTACTTC. The J gene is TRBJ2-4, the V gene TRBV19; 8 nucleotides line up with TRBD1. The V segment lost 5 bases and the J segment 9 bases; nucleotides outside the gene matches: 6. Per germline, CDR1 LNHDA and CDR2 SQIVND (reference sequence). The CDR3 loop spans 13 amino acids.

This clone was counted a single time. This chain connects TRBV19 to TRBJ1-2, with a tentative D call TRBD1 (6 bases). This CDR3 has 16 residues. Trimming cost V 1 base and J 5 bases, with 17 bases left between them. The germline V gene encodes CDR1 LNHDA and CDR2 SQIVND (reference sequence). Written as DNA, the CDR3 is TGTGCCAGTAGTATAGGTTCAACAGGGATCGGGTATGGCTACACCTTC. Translated, it gives CASSIGSTGIGYGYTF. Variable domain in full (rest from reference TRBV19 and TRBJ1-2): DGGITQSPKYLFRKEGQNVTLSCEQNLNHDAMYWYRQDPGQGLRLIYYSQIVNDFQKGDIAEGYSVSREKKESFPLTVTSAQKNPTAFYLCASSIGSTGIGYGYTFGSGTRLTVV.

V is TRBV10-3 and J is TRBJ2-1, with 14 bases lining up with TRBD2. Germline-derived CDR1 and CDR2 are ENHRY and SYGVKD. V trimming: 6 bases; J trimming: 2 bases; junction bases outside the gene matches: 9. CDR3 length: 18 residues. CDR3 nucleotide sequence: TGTGCCATCAGCCCGGGACTAGCGGGAGTGGGAACCTACAATGAGCAGTTCTTC. It translates to CAISPGLAGVGTYNEQFF.

The J gene is TRBJ2-2, the V gene TRBV5-1, with 8 bases fitting TRBD2. The CDR3 spans 15 residues. V dropped 0 bases and J dropped 7; count of bases not matched to a gene: 5. From germline, CDR1 is SGHRS and CDR2 YFSETQ. This CDR3 is CASSLARGGIGELFF. In DNA form, the CDR3 reads TGCGCCAGCAGCTTGGCCCGGGGGGGCATCGGGGAGCTGTTTTTT.

The chain combines TRBV11-3 with TRBJ2-4; possible D gene TRBD2, 6 bases. With 1 base removed from V and 2 bases from J, the gap between germline ends came to 12 bases. This CDR3 region has 16 residues. Germline CDR1 reads SGHNT; CDR2 reads YENEEA. The DNA for the CDR3 is TGTGCCAGCAGCTTAGGTGGAGGGATGCCCAAAAACATTCAGTACTTC. This gives the protein CASSLGGGMPKNIQYF. The variable domain in full, completed from reference TRBV11-3 and TRBJ2-4, reads EAGVVQSPRYKIIEKKQPVAFWCNPISGHNTLYWYLQNLGQGPELLIRYENEEAVDDSQLPKDRFSAERLKGVDSTLKIQPAELGDSAVYLCASSLGGGMPKNIQYFGAGTRLSVL.

Only a few counts were recorded for this clone. The chain joins TRBV18 to TRBJ1-2, with 8 bases that match TRBD1. Germline CDR1 reads KGHSH; CDR2 reads LQKENI. The CDR3 is made up of 19 amino acids. Germline trimming cut 2 bases from V and 5 bases from J; bases unmatched to any gene: 19. The CDR3 nucleotides read TGTGCCAGCTCACCAAGTGTGGGACAGGAGGACGTCAACCCTTATGGCTACACCTTC. Its translation: CASSPSVGQEDVNPYGYTF.

This rearrangement joins TRBV14 to TRBJ2-2; 8 bases fit TRBD1. Germline V gene lookup returns CDR1 SGHDN and CDR2 FVKESK. V gave up 6 bases and J gave up 7 bases; unmatched junction bases: 7. The CDR3 runs to 14 residues. The CDR3 loop is CASRPGQAYGELFF. The CDR3, as DNA: TGTGCCAGCAGGCCGGGACAGGCGTACGGGGAGCTGTTTTTT.

This clone turned up a few times. The V and J genes are TRBV9 and TRBJ2-7; a weak D match, TRBD1 (7 bases). This CDR3 is 15 amino acids long. V was trimmed by 3 bases and J by 3 bases, leaving 16 bases between them. Germline V CDR1 and CDR2: SGDLS, YYNGEE. DNA of the CDR3: TGTGCCAGCAGCGCGAGAGGGACAGCGGGCTACGAGCAGTACTTC. Translation: CASSARGTAGYEQYF.

The CDR3, as DNA: TGTGCCAGCAGCACCGGGAGGGGAGAGCAGTACTTC. It translates to CASSTGRGEQYF. The V call is TRBV6-8, the J call TRBJ2-7; 8 positions match TRBD2. The CDR3 is made up of 12 amino acids. The V segment lost 6 bases and the J segment 7 bases; nucleotides outside the gene matches: 5. Per the germline V gene, CDR1 is MNHGY and CDR2 is SAAAGT.

This clone rates as medium-sized. This rearrangement joins TRBV4-1 to TRBJ2-4; TRBD1 agrees at 10 bases. Germline values: CDR1 MGHRA, CDR2 YSYEKL. The CDR3 loop spans 18 amino acids. The trim removed 2 bases at V and 1 base at J, leaving 8 bases unmatched. The CDR3 here is CASSQHAGTGDAKNIQYF. CDR3 bases: TGCGCCAGCAGCCAACACGCCGGGACAGGGGATGCCAAAAACATTCAGTACTTC.

The V call is TRBV29-1, the J call TRBJ1-3; D call uncertain. There are 12 residues in the CDR3. Germline-derived CDR1 and CDR2 are SQVTM and ANQGSEA. CDR3 region: CSGSKSGNTIYF. The CDR3 bases are TGCTCCGGGAGTAAGTCTGGAAACACCATATATTTT. Supplemented by reference TRBV29-1 and TRBJ1-3, the full variable domain reads SAVISQKPSRDICQRGTSLTIQCQVDSQVTMMFWYRQQPGQSLTLIATANQGSEATYESGFVIDKFPISRPNLTFSTLTVSNMSPEDSSIYLCSGSKSGNTIYFGEGSWLTVV.

V gene TRBV6-8 combines with J gene TRBJ2-1; D might be TRBD2 (6 bases). This CDR3 is 19 amino acids long. Germline V gene sequence: CDR1 MNHGY, CDR2 SAAAGT. Trimming stripped 0 bases from V and 0 bases from J, with 18 bases between. CDR3 sequence: CASSYSYEGYGSSYNEQFF. The CDR3 DNA reads TGTGCCAGCAGTTACTCGTATGAGGGTTACGGGAGCTCCTACAATGAGCAGTTCTTC.

The chain recombines TRBV28 with TRBJ1-5; 8 bases agree with TRBD1. Germline V gene sequence: CDR1 MDHEN, CDR2 SYDVKM. This CDR3 has 16 amino acids. Trimming removed 3 bases from V and 6 bases from J; junction bases left unmatched: 10. This chain's CDR3 is CASSLYTGGRGQPQHF. Here the CDR3 DNA reads TGTGCCAGCAGTTTGTACACAGGGGGGCGAGGTCAGCCCCAGCATTTT.

This clone is labeled medium-sized. This rearrangement joins TRBV11-3 to TRBJ1-6, with D hard to call. Trimming took 3 bases from V and 7 from J, leaving 10 bases between them. CDR1 is SGHNT and CDR2 is YENEEA in the germline V gene. This CDR3 is built from 14 residues. The CDR3 DNA is TGTGCCAGCAGCTTTCGGGGAGACAATTCACCCCTCCACTTT. Its protein is CASSFRGDNSPLHF.

This clone was detected a few times. V usage is TRBV15 and J usage is TRBJ1-4; D is uncertain. This CDR3 has 16 amino acids. From germline, CDR1 is LNHNV and CDR2 YYDKDF (reference sequence). V lost 0 bases to trimming and J lost 0 bases, with 8 bases between them. The CDR3 loop is CATSRDFGATNEKLFF. The CDR3 coding sequence is TGTGCCACCAGCAGAGATTTCGGTGCAACTAATGAAAAACTGTTTTTT.

The chain joins TRBV28 to TRBJ1-1; TRBD1 aligns across 7 bases. Per germline, CDR1 MDHEN and CDR2 SYDVKM. This CDR3 region has 15 residues. J lost 0 bases, V lost 7 bases, and 8 bases had no gene match. CDR3 region: CASIDPTGMNTEAFF. CDR3 bases: TGTGCCAGCATCGACCCGACAGGGATGAACACTGAAGCTTTCTTT.